The clone carrying this TCR beta chain was found a few times. Germline assignment: CDR1 LGHDT and CDR2 YNNKEL (reference sequence). The CDR3 is made up of 13 amino acids. The V end lost 1 base, the J end lost 3 bases, and 6 bases lay between the germline ends. These data belong to a study of blood T cell repertoires in COVID-19. Study at large: Sites across the United States, Italy and Spain contributed samples from acute and convalescent COVID-19.

The Seattle patients, enrolled during active infection, were followed longitudinally. Under the authors' procedure: The authors estimated nucleated cell counts from reference gene primer amplification. Here immunoSEQ multiplex PCR was the method, and the copy in TCRdb shows in-frame clones only, minus some. V and J calls and clone size are given by that table; D and trimming were obtained from the DNA. The data hold 250,000 or so clones, with 90% observed a single time. V gene TRBV3-1 (or the pseudogene TRBV3-2) combines with J gene TRBJ1-1, with D unclear. The origin of this receptor is a woman aged 55-70 years with COVID-19, enrolled during active disease. Sequenced sample: peripheral blood. The CDR3 DNA follows: TGTGCCAGCAGCCAAGTCCGGGACACTGAAGCTTTCTTT. Translating it yields CASSQVRDTEAFF.